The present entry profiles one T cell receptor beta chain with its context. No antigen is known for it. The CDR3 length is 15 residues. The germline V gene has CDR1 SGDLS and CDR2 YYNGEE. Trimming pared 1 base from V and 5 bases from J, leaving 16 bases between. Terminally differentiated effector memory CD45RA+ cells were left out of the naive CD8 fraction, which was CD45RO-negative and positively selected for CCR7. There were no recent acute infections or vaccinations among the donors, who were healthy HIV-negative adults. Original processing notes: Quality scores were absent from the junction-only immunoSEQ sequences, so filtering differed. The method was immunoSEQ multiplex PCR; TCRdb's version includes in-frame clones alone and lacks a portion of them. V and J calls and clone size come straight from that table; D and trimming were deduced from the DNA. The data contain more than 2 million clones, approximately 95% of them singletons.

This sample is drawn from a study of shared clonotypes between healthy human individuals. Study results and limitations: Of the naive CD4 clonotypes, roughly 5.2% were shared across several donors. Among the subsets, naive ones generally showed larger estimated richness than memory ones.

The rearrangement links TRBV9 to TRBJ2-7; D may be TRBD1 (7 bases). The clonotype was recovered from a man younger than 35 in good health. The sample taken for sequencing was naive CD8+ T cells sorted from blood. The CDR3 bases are TGTGCCAGCAGCGTAAACCCCTCAGGGGGGAACGAGCAGTACTTC. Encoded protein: CASSVNPSGGNEQYF. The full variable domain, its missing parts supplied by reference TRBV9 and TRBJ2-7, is DSGVTQTPKHLITATGQRVTLRCSPRSGDLSVYWYQQSLDQGLQFLIQYYNGEERAKGNILERFSAQQFPDLHSELNLSSLELGDSALYFCASSVNPSGGNEQYFGPGTRLTVT.